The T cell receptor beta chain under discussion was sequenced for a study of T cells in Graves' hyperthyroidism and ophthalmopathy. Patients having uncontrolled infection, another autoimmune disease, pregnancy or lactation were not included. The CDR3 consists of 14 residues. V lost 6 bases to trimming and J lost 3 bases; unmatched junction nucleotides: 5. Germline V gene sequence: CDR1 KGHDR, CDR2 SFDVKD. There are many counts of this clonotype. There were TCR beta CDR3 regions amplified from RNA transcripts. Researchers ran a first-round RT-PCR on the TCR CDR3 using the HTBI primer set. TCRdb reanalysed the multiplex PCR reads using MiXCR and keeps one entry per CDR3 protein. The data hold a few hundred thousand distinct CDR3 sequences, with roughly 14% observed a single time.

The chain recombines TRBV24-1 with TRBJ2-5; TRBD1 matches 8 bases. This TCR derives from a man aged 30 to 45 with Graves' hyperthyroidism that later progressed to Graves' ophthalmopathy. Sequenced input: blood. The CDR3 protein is CATSPTGVEETQYF. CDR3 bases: TGTGCCACCAGTCCGACAGGGGTCGAAGAGACCCAGTACTTC.